This T cell receptor (beta chain) appears in the sequencing data of a study of cytomegalovirus exposure and HLA in healthy donors. Study observations and caveats: V- and J-gene trimming in TCR beta was tied to a missense DCLRE1C variant by an analysis performed later. The study designated some 180 TCR beta chains cytomegalovirus-associated. Previous analysis showed most TCR beta V segments were productive about 87% or about 30% of the time. An analysis was carried out at a later point. It showed that HLA-associated TCR beta chains were more clonally expanded than equally common non-associated chains.

Per the germline V gene, CDR1 is SGHAT and CDR2 is FQDESV (reference sequence). This CDR3 has 14 amino acids. Trimming took off 2 bases at V and 7 bases at J, with 14 bases between the two ends. The primer mix had 60 Vbeta and 13 Jbeta primers. Sequencing used immunoSEQ multiplex PCR; TCRdb keeps in-frame clones, though not all of them. Of 80,000 or so clones in the sample, around three quarters were seen once. About this clone: The antigen is not known.

Sequencing was done on a sample of PBMCs. The receptor was derived from a male donor in good health and CMV-seropositive. This chain connects TRBV11-1 to TRBJ2-5; D might be TRBD1 (5 bases). The CDR3 DNA sequence: TGTGCCAGCAGCTTAAGACCAGGGATTGGGACCCAGTACTTC. Residues: CASSLRPGIGTQYF.